Each of the 20 T cell receptor beta chains below was sequenced from the same sample in a study of shared clonotypes between healthy human individuals. Profiled with immunoSEQ multiplex PCR; TCRdb holds only in-frame clones, not every one. The sample consists of millions of clones, around 93% of them appearing once. CD8 cells regarded as naive lacked CD45RO, were positively chosen for CCR7, and omitted terminally differentiated effector memory CD45RA+ cells. Specimen: naive CD8+ T cells from PBMCs. The receptors were gathered from a man younger than 35 in good health. Some clones in this sample may be carry-over from other donors' samples.

The V and J genes are TRBV5-1 and TRBJ2-1; D uncertain. Germline V gene lookup returns CDR1 SGHRS and CDR2 YFSETQ. The CDR3 contains 15 residues. With 0 bases removed from V and 3 bases from J, the gap between germline ends came to 10 bases. In nucleotides, the CDR3 is TGCGCCAGCAGCTTGGCTTCCAACGGCTACAATGAGCAGTTCTTC. This sequence encodes CASSLASNGYNEQFF.

Of note for this clone: Other DNA sequences within the sample encode an identical CDR3. This sequence joins TRBV9 and TRBJ2-7, with D hard to call. The germline V gene has CDR1 SGDLS and CDR2 YYNGEE. This CDR3 comprises 14 residues. V was cut by 0 bases and J by 2 bases, with 9 bases left in between. The CDR3 bases are TGTGCCAGCAGCGTAGGGTCGTCTACCTACGAGCAGTACTTC. Translation gives CASSVGSSTYEQYF.

V gene TRBV4-1 combines with J gene TRBJ2-7, with a possible D match to TRBD1 (6 bases). Trimming took 3 bases from V and 1 from J, leaving 10 bases between them. Germline V lookup: CDR1 MGHRA, CDR2 YSYEKL. This CDR3 has 14 residues. The CDR3 DNA is TGCGCCAGCAGCCAGTTGGGGGCTTCCTACGAGCAGTACTTC. This codes for CASSQLGASYEQYF.

The genes are TRBV7-2 and TRBJ2-7; D gene ambiguous. Germline V gene data show CDR1 as SGHTA and CDR2 as FQGNSA. Trimming pared 5 bases from V and 2 bases from J, leaving 16 bases between. The CDR3 covers 15 residues. Here the CDR3 reads CASSIRSTFPYEQYF. The CDR3 DNA reads TGTGCCAGCAGCATAAGATCGACATTTCCCTACGAGCAGTACTTC.

The chain is built from TRBV7-9 and TRBJ1-1; D gene unclear. In germline, CDR1 is SEHNR, CDR2 FQNEAQ (reference sequence). The CDR3 length is 10 residues. Between the trimmed V and J ends, which lost 5 bases and 7 bases, there was a span of 5 bases. The CDR3 is CASSGFEAFF. The CDR3 DNA follows: TGTGCCAGCAGCGGATTTGAAGCTTTCTTT.

J is TRBJ2-3 and V is TRBV2; D is uncertain. This CDR3 contains 16 residues. Looked up from germline, CDR1 is SNHLY and CDR2 is FYNNEI. V lost 0 bases, J lost 3 bases, and 13 bases lay in between. CDR3 nucleotides: TGTGCCAGCAGTGAAGCTTCCGCGGTAACTACAGATACGCAGTATTTT. Translation gives CASSEASAVTTDTQYF.

J is TRBJ1-2 and V is TRBV5-6; 8 bases map to TRBD1. The CDR3 extends over 14 amino acids. With 3 bases clipped from V and 4 bases from J, the junction kept 5 bases outside the gene matches. CDR1 and CDR2 from the germline V gene are SGHDT and YYEEEE. CDR3 in amino acids: CASSSGTGFYGYTF. The CDR3 nucleotides read TGTGCCAGCAGCTCCGGGACAGGTTTCTATGGCTACACCTTC.

V usage is TRBV5-5 and J usage is TRBJ2-7, with 9 bases lining up with TRBD1. CDR1 is SGHKS, CDR2 YYEKEE, per germline (reference sequence). This CDR3 is built from 15 residues. With 1 base clipped from V and 3 bases from J, the junction kept 5 bases outside the gene matches. CDR3 sequence (DNA): TGTGCCAGCAGCTTGAGAACAGGGGGCATCTACGAGCAGTACTTC. This translates into CASSLRTGGIYEQYF.

J is TRBJ1-2 and V is TRBV7-9; 7 nucleotides align to TRBD1. The CDR3 sequence is 16 residues long. Germline-derived CDR1 and CDR2 are SEHNR and FQNEAQ (reference sequence). Trimming at V came to 2 bases and at J to 2 bases, leaving 8 bases not matched to a gene. The CDR3 is CASSLSGQGVNYGYTF. The CDR3 region has the DNA TGTGCCAGCAGCTTATCTGGGCAGGGGGTAAACTATGGCTACACCTTC.

The chain couples TRBV4-1 to TRBJ2-7; D unresolved. V lost 1 base to trimming and J lost 0 bases, with 7 bases between them. The CDR3 covers 14 residues. From germline, CDR1 is MGHRA and CDR2 YSYEKL. CDR3 amino acids: CASSQVASSYEQYF. CDR3 DNA sequence: TGCGCCAGCAGCCAAGTCGCCTCCTCCTACGAGCAGTACTTC.

This chain joins TRBV18 and TRBJ2-5; D ambiguous. CDR1 is KGHSH, CDR2 LQKENI, per germline. This CDR3 contains 17 residues. Trimming removed 0 bases at V and 5 bases at J, with 19 bases between. The CDR3 region has the DNA TGTGCCAGCTCACCACCCGGAATAGGGCCCAACTGGGAGACCCAGTACTTC. It yields the protein CASSPPGIGPNWETQYF. Full variable domain (rest looked up from reference TRBV18 and TRBJ2-5): NAGVMQNPRHLVRRRGQEARLRCSPMKGHSHVYWYRQLPEEGLKFMVYLQKENIIDESGMPKERFSAEFPKEGPSILRIQQVVRGDSAAYFCASSPPGIGPNWETQYFGPGTRLLVL.

A single count supports this clone. This chain links TRBV5-1 with TRBJ2-7; no reliable D call. Germline values: CDR1 SGHRS, CDR2 YFSETQ. This CDR3 is built from 13 residues. V was cut by 4 bases and J by 6 bases, with 14 bases left in between. The DNA for the CDR3 is TGCGCCAGCAGCCTTGATAGCCGGACCGAGCAGTACTTC. Protein sequence: CASSLDSRTEQYF. The full variable domain, its missing parts supplied by reference TRBV5-1 and TRBJ2-7, is KAGVTQTPRYLIKTRGQQVTLSCSPISGHRSVSWYQQTPGQGLQFLFEYFSETQRNKGNFPGRFSGRQFSNSRSEMNVSTLELGDSALYLCASSLDSRTEQYFGPGTRLTVT.

The J gene is TRBJ2-7, the V gene TRBV6-5, with TRBD2 matching over 11 bases. CDR3 length equals 15 residues. Trimming at V came to 6 bases and at J to 3 bases, leaving 7 bases not matched to a gene. CDR1 and CDR2 (germline): MNHEY, SVGAGI. CDR3 coding DNA: TGTGCCAGCAGACGGGGACTAGCGGACTTCTACGAGCAGTACTTC. Translation gives CASRRGLADFYEQYF.

V usage is TRBV27 and J usage is TRBJ2-1; TRBD2 might be the D (6 bases). This CDR3 comprises 14 residues. V gave up 6 bases and J gave up 8 bases, with 17 bases separating them. Germline CDR1 is MNHEY and CDR2 is SMNVEV (reference sequence). CDR3 loop: CASSHLTPGDEQFF. The CDR3, as DNA: TGTGCCAGCAGCCACCTCACCCCGGGGGATGAGCAGTTCTTC.

V gene TRBV11-2 combines with J gene TRBJ2-2; 8 bases match TRBD1. There are 17 residues in the CDR3. V was clipped by 3 bases and J by 7 bases; unmatched bases: 13. Germline lookup yields CDR1 SGHAT and CDR2 FQNNGV. CDR3 region: CASSFSLFRGLGGELFF. In nucleotides, the CDR3 is TGTGCCAGCAGCTTCTCACTATTCAGGGGGCTTGGCGGGGAGCTGTTTTTT.

The chain recombines TRBV5-5 with TRBJ2-7; D is perhaps TRBD1 or TRBD2 (5 bases each). Germline V lookup: CDR1 SGHKS, CDR2 YYEKEE (reference sequence). The CDR3 covers 13 residues. The V and J ends lost 3 bases and 1 base respectively, with 8 bases between them. The CDR3 region has the DNA TGTGCCAGCAGCTGGGACCCTTCCTACGAGCAGTACTTC. This gives the protein CASSWDPSYEQYF.

For the CDR3, the DNA is TGCGCCAGCAGCCTTTCGTGGGATACGCAGTATTTT. This codes for CASSLSWDTQYF. V usage is TRBV10-2 and J usage is TRBJ2-3; D uncertain. CDR1 is WSHSY, CDR2 SAAADI, per germline. Between the trimmed V and J ends, which lost 6 bases and 6 bases, there was a span of 10 bases. The CDR3 runs to 12 residues.

This chain connects TRBV5-6 to TRBJ2-3; D ambiguous. Germline V gene sequence: CDR1 SGHDT, CDR2 YYEEEE. V lost 0 bases and J 7 bases, leaving 6 bases between the germline ends. The CDR3 runs 12 residues. CDR3 sequence reads: CASSLDSNTQYF. The CDR3 bases are TGTGCCAGCAGCTTGGACAGCAATACGCAGTATTTT.

J is TRBJ2-3 and V is TRBV5-1; tentatively, D is TRBD2 (6 bases). CDR3 length: 17 amino acids. Trimming shortened V by 4 bases and J by 4 bases, and 22 bases separated the two germline ends. From germline, CDR1 is SGHRS and CDR2 YFSETQ. This CDR3 reads CASSRRDSPLHADTQYF. CDR3 DNA sequence: TGCGCCAGCAGCCGTCGGGACTCGCCCTTACATGCAGATACGCAGTATTTT. Complete variable domain (other parts from reference TRBV5-1 and TRBJ2-3): KAGVTQTPRYLIKTRGQQVTLSCSPISGHRSVSWYQQTPGQGLQFLFEYFSETQRNKGNFPGRFSGRQFSNSRSEMNVSTLELGDSALYLCASSRRDSPLHADTQYFGPGTRLTVL.

The rearrangement links TRBV6-5 to TRBJ2-3; maybe TRBD2 (7 bases). The ends were cut back, 0 bases at V and 6 bases at J, with 13 bases in the middle. This CDR3 is 15 amino acids long. The germline gives CDR1 MNHEY, CDR2 SVGAGI. CDR3 bases: TGTGCCAGCAGTTACTCGAACGGGGGGCTCGATACGCAGTATTTT. This sequence encodes CASSYSNGGLDTQYF.